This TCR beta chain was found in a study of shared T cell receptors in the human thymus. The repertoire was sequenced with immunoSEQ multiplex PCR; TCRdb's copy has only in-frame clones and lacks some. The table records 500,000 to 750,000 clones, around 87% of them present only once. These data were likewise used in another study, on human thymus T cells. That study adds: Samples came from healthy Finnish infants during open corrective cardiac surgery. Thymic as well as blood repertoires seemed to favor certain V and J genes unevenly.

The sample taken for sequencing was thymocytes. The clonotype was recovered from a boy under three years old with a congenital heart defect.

The CDR3 region is CASIPQGEFFYGYTF. Here the CDR3 DNA reads TGTGCCAGCATCCCCCAGGGGGAATTCTTCTATGGCTACACCTTC. This chain uses TRBV13 with TRBJ1-2, with 7 nucleotides matching TRBD1. Unmatched junction bases numbered 12, after V lost 7 bases and J lost 4 bases. CDR3 length equals 15 residues. CDR1 and CDR2 (germline): PRHDT, FYEKMQ (reference sequence).